The 2 T cell receptor beta chains given below trace back to one sample, sequenced in a study of cytomegalovirus exposure and HLA in healthy donors. PCR amplification relied on 60 Vbeta primers (plus 13 Jbeta primers). Libraries were prepared by immunoSEQ multiplex PCR; TCRdb keeps only in-frame clonotypes and omits some of them. The data show 150,000 to 190,000 clones, with 80% to 90% seen just once and roughly 2.4% held by the top ten. Sequenced input: PBMCs. The receptor source for this set is a woman younger than 35 in good health and CMV-seronegative.

This chain uses TRBV5-1 with TRBJ2-1, with 8 bases matching TRBD2. V lost 4 bases, J lost 10 bases, and 10 bases stayed unmatched. The germline V gene has CDR1 SGHRS and CDR2 YFSETQ. The CDR3 runs 14 residues. The CDR3 DNA reads TGCGCCAGCAGCGACGGGAGGGCCGAAAGGGAGCAGTTCTTC. The encoded protein is CASSDGRAEREQFF.

The chain couples TRBV6-5 to TRBJ1-2; D might be TRBD1 (6 bases). Germline V gene lookup returns CDR1 MNHEY and CDR2 SVGAGI. The CDR3 sequence is 14 residues long. Trimming cost V 9 bases and J 3 bases, with 17 bases left between them. CDR3 residues: CARPSRQAHYGYTF. The CDR3 nucleotides read TGTGCCAGGCCATCCAGACAGGCACACTATGGCTACACCTTC.